Shown below are 30 T cell receptor beta chains from a single sample sequenced in a study of breast tumors, draining lymph nodes, adjacent tissues. TCRdb re-analysed the multiplex PCR reads in MiXCR, keeping a single row per CDR3 protein. The sample holds 20,000 to 25,000 distinct CDR3 sequences, around 23% seen once. Sequencing used breast tumor tissue. The receptor source for this set is a female donor with breast cancer. Some clones in this sample may be carry-over from other donors' samples.

The sample holds many counts of this clonotype. The V and J genes are TRBV9 and TRBJ2-7; TRBD2 matches at 12 bases. Trimming cost V 10 bases and J 1 base; bases outside gene matches: 6. Germline V gene lookup returns CDR1 SGDLS and CDR2 YYNGEE. CDR3 length equals 14 residues. CDR3 sequence reads: CALRLAGVSYEQYF. CDR3 coding DNA: TGTGCCTTAAGACTAGCGGGAGTTTCCTACGAGCAGTACTTC.

This clonotype showed up many times. This chain joins TRBV9 and TRBJ2-2; D possibly corresponds to TRBD1 (5 bases). This CDR3 has 14 residues. Germline V gives CDR1 SGDLS, CDR2 YYNGEE. V lost 4 bases, J lost 1 base, and 8 bases lay in between. CDR3 residues: CASSTGQNTGELFF. In DNA, the CDR3 is TGTGCCAGCAGCACCGGACAGAACACCGGGGAGCTGTTTTTT.

Ten or more counts support this clonotype. The junction and the germline gene differ at one end; a read error may be behind it. This rearrangement joins TRBV5-1 to TRBJ1-4; 7 bases map to TRBD1. Looked up from germline, CDR1 is SGHRS and CDR2 is YFSETQ. The CDR3 sequence is 18 residues long. CDR3 DNA: TGCGCCAGCAGTTTGGAGGGGGCCCCCCCCTCAACTAATGAAAAACTGTTTTTT. It yields the protein CASSLEGAPPSTNEKLFF.

V gene TRBV30 combines with J gene TRBJ2-2, with D unclear. Trimming removed 1 base from V and 6 bases from J, with 9 bases in between. Germline V CDR1 and CDR2: GTSNPN, SVGIG (reference sequence). This CDR3 has 13 residues. This CDR3 is CAWSAFSAGELFF. In nucleotides, the CDR3 is TGTGCCTGGAGTGCATTCTCTGCCGGGGAGCTGTTTTTT.

Worth noting for this clonotype: This may come from a read error, since a much larger clone is one base off. The rearrangement uses TRBV11-2 and TRBJ2-4; 7 positions match TRBD2. The CDR3 covers 17 residues. Germline V lookup: CDR1 SGHAT, CDR2 FQNNGV. Here the CDR3 reads CVSTPRPSGKFKNIQYF. The CDR3 region has the DNA TGTGTCAGCACTCCAAGGCCCAGCGGGAAATTCAAAAACATTCAGTACTTC.

A few counts support this clonotype. The rearrangement uses TRBV7-2 and TRBJ2-7, with TRBD2 identical over 11 bases. The V gene's germline CDR1 is SGHTA and CDR2 FQGNSA. This CDR3 is built from 15 residues. V was clipped by 4 bases and J by 2 bases; unmatched bases: 4. As DNA, the CDR3 is TGTGCCAGCAGCTGGGGACTAGCGGCCACCTACGAGCAGTACTTC. It encodes CASSWGLAATYEQYF.

This clonotype showed up many times. The V gene is TRBV19, the J gene TRBJ1-5; no clear D gene. The CDR3 loop spans 12 amino acids. Germline values: CDR1 LNHDA, CDR2 SQIVND (reference sequence). V lost 7 bases to trimming and J lost 2 bases, with 6 bases between them. CDR3 sequence: CASTRGNQPQHF. DNA for the CDR3: TGTGCCAGTACTAGAGGCAATCAGCCCCAGCATTTT.

The sample holds many counts of this clonotype. V usage is TRBV14 and J usage is TRBJ2-7, with 9 bases identical to TRBD2. This CDR3 spans 14 amino acids. Germline loops: CDR1 SGHDN, CDR2 FVKESK. The junction had 6 bases not matched to a gene; V was cut back by 4 bases and J by 5 bases. The CDR3 coding sequence is TGTGCCAGCAGCCCCGGATTAGCGGGAGACGAGCAGTACTTC. It is translated as CASSPGLAGDEQYF.

This clonotype was observed at least ten times. This chain connects TRBV11-2 to TRBJ1-2; D is unresolved. Looked up from germline, CDR1 is SGHAT and CDR2 is FQNNGV. This CDR3 has 13 amino acids. V was clipped by 3 bases and J by 2 bases, with 7 bases between them. The CDR3 bases are TGTGCCAGCAGCTTCGGGCAGAACTATGGCTACACCTTC. Amino acids: CASSFGQNYGYTF.

This clonotype was seen ten or more times. V is TRBV6-1 and J is TRBJ2-7; D ambiguous. The germline V gene has CDR1 MNHNS and CDR2 SASEGT. This CDR3 is 12 amino acids long. Trimming pared 1 base from V and 1 base from J, leaving 2 bases between. As DNA, the CDR3 is TGTGCCAGCAGTGAAGGGTCCTACGAGCAGTACTTC. This codes for CASSEGSYEQYF.

This clonotype was seen at least ten times. J is TRBJ2-4 and V is TRBV7-9, with 10 bases lining up with TRBD1. The CDR3 sequence is 17 residues long. V lost 0 bases to trimming and J lost 4 bases; unmatched junction nucleotides: 6. Germline loops: CDR1 SEHNR, CDR2 FQNEAQ (reference sequence). Here the CDR3 reads CASSLALTGGEKNIQYF. The CDR3 DNA reads as TGTGCCAGCAGCTTAGCCCTGACAGGGGGCGAGAAAAACATTCAGTACTTC. The full variable domain, its missing parts supplied by reference TRBV7-9 and TRBJ2-4, is DTGVSQNPRHKITKRGQNVTFRCDPISEHNRLYWYRQTLGQGPEFLTYFQNEAQLEKSRLLSDRFSAERPKGSFSTLEIQRTEQGDSAMYLCASSLALTGGEKNIQYFGAGTRLSVL.

In this sample, this clonotype turned up many times. J is TRBJ2-1 and V is TRBV9; D remains ambiguous. The CDR3 covers 12 residues. Germline CDR1 reads SGDLS; CDR2 reads YYNGEE. The V end lost 0 bases, the J end lost 15 bases, and 13 bases lay between the germline ends. The CDR3 sequence: CASSVVAGPPFF. DNA for the CDR3: TGTGCCAGCAGCGTAGTGGCTGGCCCTCCGTTCTTC. Using reference TRBV9 and TRBJ2-1 for the parts outside the CDR3, the full variable domain is DSGVTQTPKHLITATGQRVTLRCSPRSGDLSVYWYQQSLDQGLQFLIQYYNGEERAKGNILERFSAQQFPDLHSELNLSSLELGDSALYFCASSVVAGPPFFGPGTRLTVL.

This clonotype was counted ten times or more. This rearrangement joins TRBV5-1 to TRBJ2-6; 12 bases fit TRBD2. Germline trimming cut 5 bases from V and 1 base from J; bases unmatched to any gene: 7. Germline V gene data show CDR1 as SGHRS and CDR2 as YFSETQ. The CDR3 is 18 amino acids. The CDR3 DNA reads TGCGCCAGCAGTCCCCGGGGACTAGCGGGTTCTGGGGCCAACGTCCTGACTTTC. Protein product: CASSPRGLAGSGANVLTF.

This clonotype was seen many times. The chain couples TRBV3-1 to TRBJ2-7; D may be TRBD1 or TRBD2 (5 bases each). With 1 base removed from V and 5 bases from J, the gap between germline ends came to 9 bases. The CDR3 runs 13 residues. Germline lookup yields CDR1 LGHDT and CDR2 YNNKEL (reference sequence). CDR3 in DNA: TGTGCCAGCAGCCAAGTTGAGGGGAACGAGCAGTACTTC. Amino acid sequence: CASSQVEGNEQYF.

This clonotype was recorded many times. The DNA of the CDR3 is TGCAGTGCTACCTCTCCCCGGGGTGACAATGAGCAGTTCTTC. Its protein is CSATSPRGDNEQFF. The rearrangement uses TRBV20-1 and TRBJ2-1, with a possible D match to TRBD2 (5 bases). Trimming stripped 4 bases from V and 5 bases from J, with 15 bases between. The CDR3 consists of 14 residues. Germline CDR1 is DFQATT and CDR2 is SNEGSKA (reference sequence).

There are many counts of this clonotype. V and J are TRBV9 and TRBJ2-5, with 7 bases matching TRBD2. CDR3 length: 15 residues. Germline CDR1 is SGDLS and CDR2 is YYNGEE. The V segment lost 3 bases and the J segment 5 bases; nucleotides outside the gene matches: 10. CDR3 region: CASSEGLVSSETQYF. Written as DNA, the CDR3 is TGTGCCAGCAGCGAAGGACTAGTCTCGTCGGAGACCCAGTACTTC.

This clonotype came up once. The chain combines TRBV19 with TRBJ1-6; 7 bases line up with TRBD1. The CDR3 covers 14 residues. Germline CDR1 LNHDA, CDR2 SQIVND (reference sequence). Unmatched junction bases numbered 11, after V lost 9 bases and J lost 9 bases. CDR3 in amino acids: CASSTSGGVSPLHF. The CDR3 DNA follows: TGTGCCAGCAGCACCTCAGGGGGTGTTTCACCCCTCCACTTT.

This clonotype was seen ten or more times. The V and J genes are TRBV7-2 and TRBJ2-3; D unclear. The germline gives CDR1 SGHTA, CDR2 FQGNSA. The V end lost 7 bases, the J end lost 6 bases, and 17 bases lay between the germline ends. The length of the CDR3 is 14 residues. The CDR3 sequence is CASTTSLIADTQYF. DNA for the CDR3: TGTGCCAGCACCACAAGCCTTATCGCGGATACGCAGTATTTT.

This clonotype was seen a handful of times. Its ends do not fully match the called genes, so a read error is possible. The chain combines TRBV27 with TRBJ2-7; no clear D gene. The CDR3 runs 14 residues. The V gene's germline CDR1 is MNHEY and CDR2 SMNVEV (reference sequence). This CDR3 is CAGSLSLSVGEQYF. The CDR3 nucleotides are TGTGCCGGCAGTTTATCACTCTCGGTGGGCGAGCAGTACTTC.

This clonotype was picked up many times. The chain uses TRBV20-1 and TRBJ1-2; D is possibly TRBD1 (6 bases). Per the germline V gene, CDR1 is DFQATT and CDR2 is SNEGSKA (reference sequence). Between the trimmed V and J ends, which lost 6 bases and 4 bases, there was a span of 15 bases. The CDR3 has 13 residues. The CDR3 reads CSAAGTTSYGYTF. The CDR3 DNA follows: TGCAGTGCAGCCGGGACAACTTCCTATGGCTACACCTTC.

This clonotype was observed at least ten times. The chain couples TRBV30 to TRBJ2-7, with 8 bases matching TRBD1. CDR1 is GTSNPN, CDR2 SVGIG, per germline (reference sequence). J gave up 5 bases and V 0 bases, and 9 bases lay outside the gene matches. The CDR3 runs 15 residues. This CDR3 is CAWSVLGQGANEQYF. The CDR3 DNA is TGTGCCTGGAGTGTACTTGGGCAGGGGGCAAACGAGCAGTACTTC.

The chain uses TRBV20-1 and TRBJ1-1; 7 nucleotides agree with TRBD1. The CDR3 contains 15 residues. The ends lost 3 bases at V and 3 bases at J; junction bases unmatched: 10. Germline assignment: CDR1 DFQATT and CDR2 SNEGSKA (reference sequence). In nucleotides, the CDR3 is TGCAGTGCTAGTGATAGGGGACAGTGGGACACTGAAGCTTTCTTT. This translates into CSASDRGQWDTEAFF.

This clonotype was detected a few times. Possible read error: a much larger clone is one base away. V gene TRBV6-1 combines with J gene TRBJ2-5; 12 bases are a match to TRBD2. The V segment lost 7 bases and the J segment 5 bases; nucleotides outside the gene matches: 20. The CDR3 totals 19 residues. Germline lookup yields CDR1 MNHNS and CDR2 SASEGT. This chain's CDR3 is CASTPPPPPTSGSWETQYF. In nucleotides, the CDR3 is TGTGCCAGCACCCCACCGCCCCCTCCGACTAGCGGGAGCTGGGAGACCCAGTACTTC.

In nucleotides, the CDR3 is TGTGCCTGCCGGGGAGGGGGCCCCTCCTACGAGCAGTACTTC. Its translation: CACRGGGPSYEQYF. The chain uses TRBV30 and TRBJ2-7; tentatively, D is TRBD1 or TRBD2 (7 bases each). Germline assignment: CDR1 GTSNPN and CDR2 SVGIG (reference sequence). V lost 6 bases to trimming and J lost 0 bases, with 15 bases between them. The CDR3 loop spans 14 amino acids.

In its sample, this clonotype was seen many times. The chain couples TRBV6-1 to TRBJ2-7; 15 nucleotides line up with TRBD2. The CDR3 length is 21 residues. The V and J ends lost 5 bases and 3 bases, in that order; junction bases with no gene match: 20. Germline V CDR1 and CDR2: MNHNS, SASEGT. The CDR3 DNA is TGTGCCAGCAGTACCCTCCCCCGGACTAGCGGGAGGGCCCTGATCCTCTACGAGCAGTACTTC. Translating it yields CASSTLPRTSGRALILYEQYF.

This clonotype was detected a few times. J is TRBJ1-5 and V is TRBV28; 9 bases match TRBD1. V shed 6 bases, J shed 3 bases, and the junction held 15 bases outside the gene matches. Germline CDR1 reads MDHEN; CDR2 reads SYDVKM. The CDR3 spans 18 residues. The CDR3 sequence is CASSYGTGTAPFNQPQHF. In DNA, the CDR3 is TGTGCCAGCAGCTACGGGACAGGGACCGCACCCTTCAATCAGCCCCAGCATTTT.

In this sample, this clonotype turned up many times. The chain carries TRBV2 and TRBJ2-5, with D possibly matching TRBD1 (5 bases). The CDR3 contains 12 residues. Germline V lookup: CDR1 SNHLY, CDR2 FYNNEI. Trimming took 2 bases from V and 9 from J, leaving 10 bases between them. The DNA for the CDR3 is TGTGCCAGCAGTGAATTAGGGGTGGCCCAGTACTTC. As protein: CASSELGVAQYF.

This clonotype is medium-sized. The rearrangement joins TRBV7-9 to TRBJ2-7; TRBD2 is a possible D gene (6 bases). This CDR3 has 15 amino acids. CDR1 SEHNR and CDR2 FQNEAQ come from the germline V gene (reference sequence). V dropped 0 bases and J dropped 2 bases, with 11 bases sitting between them. CDR3 amino acids: CASSLAGGSTYEQYF. The CDR3 DNA reads as TGTGCCAGCAGCTTAGCAGGAGGGTCTACCTACGAGCAGTACTTC.

Remarks on this clonotype: It is unclear where the CDR3 begins or ends on the DNA, so no DNA is shown, and the CDR3 is as TCRdb lists it. The chain couples TRBV7-9 to TRBJ2-3; the D call of TRBD1 is as the table states it, not checked on the DNA. Termini included, the CDR3 measures 23 amino acids. Per the germline V gene, CDR1 is SEHNR and CDR2 is FQNEAQ (reference sequence). CDR3 sequence reads: CASSFYICSASPGTGAITDTQYF.

This clonotype was recorded at least ten times. V gene TRBV5-4 combines with J gene TRBJ2-2; no clear D gene. In germline, CDR1 is SGHNT, CDR2 YYREEE (reference sequence). The CDR3 length is 14 residues. Trimming stripped 4 bases from V and 1 base from J, with 8 bases between. The DNA for the CDR3 is TGTGCCAGCAGCCGACCCGGGAACACCGGGGAGCTGTTTTTT. This translates into CASSRPGNTGELFF.